This T cell receptor beta chain is drawn from a study of blood T cell repertoires in COVID-19. Study details: PBMCs, B-cell-depleted T cells, or T cells were the source of the cDNA or gDNA that made up the material.

As processed by the authors: Amplification with reference gene primers provided the estimates of nucleated cell counts. Sequencing used immunoSEQ multiplex PCR; TCRdb keeps in-frame clones, though not all of them. The DNA gave D and trimming, while V, J and clone size come from that table. There are tens of thousands of clones in the sample; over 60% occur only once, and around 27% lies in the top ten. The J segment lost 2 bases and the V segment lost 10 bases, leaving 8 bases of the junction unmatched. CDR3 length: 15 amino acids. Germline V CDR1 and CDR2: MGHDK, SYGVNS. V gene TRBV25-1 combines with J gene TRBJ2-5; 12 positions match TRBD1. This TCR was recovered from a woman older than 75 with active or convalescent COVID-19. The sample consisted of peripheral blood. Written as DNA, the CDR3 is TGTGCCATCGGGACAGGGGGCGAAAGGCAAGAGACCCAGTACTTC. Protein product: CAIGTGGERQETQYF.